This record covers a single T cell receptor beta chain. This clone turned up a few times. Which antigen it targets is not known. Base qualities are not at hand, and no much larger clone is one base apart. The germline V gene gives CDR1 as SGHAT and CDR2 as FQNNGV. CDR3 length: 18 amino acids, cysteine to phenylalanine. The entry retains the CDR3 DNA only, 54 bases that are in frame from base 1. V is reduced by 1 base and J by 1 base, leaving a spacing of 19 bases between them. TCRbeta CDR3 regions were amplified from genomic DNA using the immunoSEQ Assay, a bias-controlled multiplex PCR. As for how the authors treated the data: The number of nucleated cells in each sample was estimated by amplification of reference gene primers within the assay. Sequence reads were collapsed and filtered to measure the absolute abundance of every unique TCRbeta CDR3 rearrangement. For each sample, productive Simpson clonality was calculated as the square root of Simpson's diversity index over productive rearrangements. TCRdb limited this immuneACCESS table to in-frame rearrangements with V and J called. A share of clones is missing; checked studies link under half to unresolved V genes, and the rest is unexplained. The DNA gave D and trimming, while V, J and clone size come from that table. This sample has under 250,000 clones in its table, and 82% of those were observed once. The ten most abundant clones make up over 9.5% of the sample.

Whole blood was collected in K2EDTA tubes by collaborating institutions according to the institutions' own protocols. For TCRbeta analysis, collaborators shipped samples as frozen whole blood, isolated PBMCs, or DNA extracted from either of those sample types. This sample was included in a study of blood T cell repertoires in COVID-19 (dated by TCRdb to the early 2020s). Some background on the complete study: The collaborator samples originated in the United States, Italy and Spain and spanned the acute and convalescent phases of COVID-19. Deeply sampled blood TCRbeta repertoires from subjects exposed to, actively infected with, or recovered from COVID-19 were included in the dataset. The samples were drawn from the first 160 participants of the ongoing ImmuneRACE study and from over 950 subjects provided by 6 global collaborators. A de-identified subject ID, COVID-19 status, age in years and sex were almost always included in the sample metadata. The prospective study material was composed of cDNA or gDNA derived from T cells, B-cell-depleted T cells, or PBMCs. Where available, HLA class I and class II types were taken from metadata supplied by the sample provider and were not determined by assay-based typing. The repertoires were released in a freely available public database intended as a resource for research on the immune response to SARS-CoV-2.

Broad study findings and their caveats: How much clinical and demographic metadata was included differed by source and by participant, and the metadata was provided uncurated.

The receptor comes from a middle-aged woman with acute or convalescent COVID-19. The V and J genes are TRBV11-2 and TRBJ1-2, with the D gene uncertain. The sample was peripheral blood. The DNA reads TGTGCCAGCAGCTTAGGAAGTGGCGGGGTCCTCTTTAACTATGGCTACACCTTC. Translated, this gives CASSLGSGGVLFNYGYTF. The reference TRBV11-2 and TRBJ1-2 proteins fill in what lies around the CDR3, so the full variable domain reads EAGVAQSPRYKIIEKRQSVAFWCNPISGHATLYWYQQILGQGPKLLIQFQNNGVVDDSQLPKDRFSAERLKGVDSTLKIQPAKLEDSAVYLCASSLGSGGVLFNYGYTFGSGTRLTVV.